These 30 T cell receptor beta chains came from one sample sequenced in a study of OX40 agonist ivuxolimab in advanced cancers. Produced via immunoSEQ multiplex PCR; TCRdb's table is partial and in-frame only. The repertoire holds under 80,000 clones, with about 88% as singletons. The specimen was CD4+ or CD8+ T cells sorted from blood, collected in a trial of the OX40 agonist ivuxolimab. The receptors were sampled from an adult with an advanced solid tumor such as melanoma, head and neck, liver or kidney cancer.

The chain uses TRBV9 and TRBJ1-1; D may be TRBD1 (6 bases). The germline gives CDR1 SGDLS, CDR2 YYNGEE. The CDR3 length is 14 residues. V was shortened by 2 bases and J by 4 bases, with 12 bases between the two germline ends. The CDR3 spells CASSVGGPITEAFF. In nucleotides, the CDR3 is TGTGCCAGCAGCGTCGGGGGGCCGATCACTGAAGCTTTCTTT.

Turning to this clone: The same CDR3 can be traced to other DNA sequences in this sample. This sequence joins TRBV5-1 and TRBJ2-5; 8 nucleotides match TRBD1. V was pared by 4 bases and J by 5 bases, with 7 bases of the junction left unmatched. Germline V gives CDR1 SGHRS, CDR2 YFSETQ. The CDR3 has 14 amino acids. The CDR3 is CASSVTGGGETQYF. In DNA, the CDR3 is TGCGCCAGCAGCGTAACAGGGGGAGGTGAGACCCAGTACTTC.

The chain carries TRBV11-2 and TRBJ2-3; D gene uncertain. Germline V gene lookup returns CDR1 SGHAT and CDR2 FQNNGV. V lost 6 bases, J lost 7 bases, and 20 bases lay in between. This CDR3 region has 15 residues. CDR3 DNA: TGTGCCAGCAGAAAGGACCAGACAATATGGTATACGCAGTATTTT. Translated: CASRKDQTIWYTQYF.

The gene calls are TRBV5-1 and TRBJ1-4; D is perhaps TRBD1 (5 bases). The CDR3 has 17 amino acids. V dropped 0 bases and J dropped 2 bases, with 14 bases sitting between them. Germline-derived CDR1 and CDR2 are SGHRS and YFSETQ. The CDR3 DNA follows: TGCGCCAGCAGCTTGGAACCAAGGGGAGGCACTAATGAAAAACTGTTTTTT. Its translation is CASSLEPRGGTNEKLFF.

This chain joins TRBV6-1 and TRBJ2-3, with D unclear. The CDR3 length is 14 residues. The germline V gene encodes CDR1 MNHNS and CDR2 SASEGT. V lost 8 bases and J 2 bases, leaving 14 bases between the germline ends. CDR3 amino acids: CASCRRHNTDTQYF. The DNA of the CDR3 is TGTGCCAGCTGCCGGAGACACAACACAGATACGCAGTATTTT.

The chain uses TRBV19 and TRBJ2-2; the D gene is possibly TRBD1 (5 bases). V was cut by 0 bases and J by 9 bases, with 14 bases left in between. The CDR3 is 15 amino acids. Per the germline V gene, CDR1 is LNHDA and CDR2 is SQIVND (reference sequence). The DNA of the CDR3 is TGTGCCAGTAGTATAGATCATTCGCAGGGCAGGGAGCTGTTTTTT. Its translation: CASSIDHSQGRELFF.

A remark on this clone: One end of the junction varies from germline; a read error may be responsible. The genes are TRBV15 and TRBJ2-2, with 7 bases aligning to TRBD2. The CDR3 sequence is 14 residues long. CDR1 is LNHNV and CDR2 is YYDKDF in the germline V gene (reference sequence). Written as DNA, the CDR3 is TGTGCCACCAGCAGGTCCGGACTTTCGGGGGGGCTGTTTTTT. Translation: CATSRSGLSGGLFF.

The chain is built from TRBV30 and TRBJ2-7; 8 positions agree with TRBD2. J lost 6 bases, V lost 0 bases, and 4 bases had no gene match. The germline CDR1 and CDR2 sequences are GTSNPN and SVGIG (reference sequence). The CDR3 contains 13 residues. The CDR3 bases are TGTGCCTGGAGTGTACAGGGACTAGGCGAGCAGTACTTC. It encodes CAWSVQGLGEQYF.

This chain links TRBV5-1 with TRBJ2-1, with 9 bases lining up with TRBD1. The germline CDR1 and CDR2 sequences are SGHRS and YFSETQ. V trimming: 3 bases; J trimming: 4 bases; junction bases outside the gene matches: 5. There are 15 residues in the CDR3. The CDR3 bases are TGCGCCAGCAGCTCCGGGACAGGGCTTTACAATGAGCAGTTCTTC. This codes for CASSSGTGLYNEQFF.

The gene calls are TRBV12-5 and TRBJ2-1; 11 positions agree with TRBD1. The ends lost 7 bases at V and 4 bases at J; junction bases unmatched: 6. Germline V gene sequence: CDR1 LGHNT, CDR2 FRNRAP. CDR3 size: 15 residues. The CDR3 coding sequence is TGTGCTAGTGCCCCGGACAGGGGGCTGTACAATGAGCAGTTCTTC. It yields the protein CASAPDRGLYNEQFF. The full variable domain, rest sourced from reference TRBV12-5 and TRBJ2-1, is DARVTQTPRHKVTEMGQEVTMRCQPILGHNTVFWYRQTMMQGLELLAYFRNRAPLDDSGMPKDRFSAEMPDATLATLKIQPSEPRDSAVYFCASAPDRGLYNEQFFGPGTRLTVL.

The rearrangement links TRBV2 to TRBJ2-3; 7 positions match TRBD1. Germline V gene data show CDR1 as SNHLY and CDR2 as FYNNEI. The CDR3 consists of 14 residues. V shed 7 bases and J 4 bases; nucleotides not matched to a gene: 8. The CDR3 DNA follows: TGTGCCAGCACCGGGACAGAGGGTCCAGATACGCAGTATTTT. This encodes CASTGTEGPDTQYF.

The gene calls are TRBV6-5 and TRBJ2-1; 12 nucleotides agree with TRBD2. Trimming took 5 bases from V and 9 from J; bases not matched to a gene: 8. This CDR3 contains 15 residues. Germline V gene lookup returns CDR1 MNHEY and CDR2 SVGAGI. The DNA of the CDR3 is TGTGCCAGCAGTGGTACTAGCGGGGGGCATGGTGAGCAGTTCTTC. Amino acids: CASSGTSGGHGEQFF.

The chain has TRBV7-9 and TRBJ1-4; no firm D call. This CDR3 comprises 15 residues. Trimming left V 3 bases short and J 0 bases short, with 8 bases between. Germline loops: CDR1 SEHNR, CDR2 FQNEAQ (reference sequence). The CDR3 reads CASSFGTATNEKLFF. Here the CDR3 DNA reads TGTGCCAGCAGCTTTGGAACCGCAACTAATGAAAAACTGTTTTTT.

V gene TRBV7-2 combines with J gene TRBJ1-2, with D possibly being TRBD1 (6 bases). With 5 bases removed from V and 4 bases from J, the gap between germline ends came to 14 bases. Per germline, CDR1 SGHTA and CDR2 FQGNSA. This CDR3 has 14 residues. The CDR3 here is CASSPSRDIYGYTF. CDR3 coding DNA: TGTGCCAGCAGCCCGTCCCGGGACATCTATGGCTACACCTTC.

The J gene is TRBJ2-1, the V gene TRBV19; maybe TRBD1 (5 bases). This CDR3 has 14 residues. Trimming removed 2 bases at V and 12 bases at J, with 17 bases between. Germline CDR1 reads LNHDA; CDR2 reads SQIVND (reference sequence). CDR3 DNA sequence: TGTGCCAGTAGTATACCGAACAGGCTACACGGGCAGTTCTTC. It codes for CASSIPNRLHGQFF.

The chain links TRBV5-6 to TRBJ2-2, with 10 bases fitting TRBD1. This CDR3 is 16 amino acids long. Trimming at V came to 2 bases and at J to 6 bases, leaving 7 bases not matched to a gene. Germline lookup yields CDR1 SGHDT and CDR2 YYEEEE. The CDR3 DNA is TGTGCCAGCAGCTTCCGCCGGGACAGGGGTTCCGGGGAGCTGTTTTTT. It codes for CASSFRRDRGSGELFF.

V usage is TRBV18 and J usage is TRBJ1-2; the D gene is possibly TRBD1 (6 bases). This CDR3 contains 15 residues. Trimming left V 2 bases short and J 4 bases short, with 14 bases between. The germline CDR1 and CDR2 sequences are KGHSH and LQKENI. As DNA, the CDR3 is TGTGCCAGCTCACCAAGCGCCCAGGGGAGCTATGGCTACACCTTC. Its translation is CASSPSAQGSYGYTF.

The chain carries TRBV18 and TRBJ1-3; D not certain. Germline V CDR1 and CDR2: KGHSH, LQKENI. Trimming stripped 2 bases from V and 0 bases from J, with 11 bases between. The CDR3 totals 16 residues. CDR3 sequence: CASSPNTARSGNTIYF. CDR3 DNA sequence: TGTGCCAGCTCACCAAATACAGCCCGCTCTGGAAACACCATATATTTT. The variable domain in full, completed from reference TRBV18 and TRBJ1-3, reads NAGVMQNPRHLVRRRGQEARLRCSPMKGHSHVYWYRQLPEEGLKFMVYLQKENIIDESGMPKERFSAEFPKEGPSILRIQQVVRGDSAAYFCASSPNTARSGNTIYFGEGSWLTVV.

This chain links TRBV18 with TRBJ1-1, with no clear D. Germline V gene lookup returns CDR1 KGHSH and CDR2 LQKENI. The CDR3 extends over 12 amino acids. Trimming shortened V by 0 bases and J by 4 bases, and 3 bases separated the two germline ends. The CDR3 region is CASSPPRTEAFF. DNA of the CDR3: TGTGCCAGCTCACCACCTCGCACTGAAGCTTTCTTT. The entire variable domain, with the rest obtained from reference TRBV18 and TRBJ1-1, is as follows: NAGVMQNPRHLVRRRGQEARLRCSPMKGHSHVYWYRQLPEEGLKFMVYLQKENIIDESGMPKERFSAEFPKEGPSILRIQQVVRGDSAAYFCASSPPRTEAFFGQGTRLTVV.

This chain links TRBV28 with TRBJ2-1; the D gene is possibly TRBD1 (7 bases). The V end was cut by 4 bases, the J end by 4 bases, with 11 bases between. Germline lookup yields CDR1 MDHEN and CDR2 SYDVKM. The CDR3 contains 14 residues. DNA of the CDR3: TGTGCCAGCAGTTCCGGGGGACAGTACAATGAGCAGTTCTTC. It yields the protein CASSSGGQYNEQFF.

This clone was picked up one time. The V gene is TRBV2, the J gene TRBJ2-1; 9 positions match TRBD1. The V and J ends lost 8 bases and 6 bases, in that order; junction bases with no gene match: 5. The CDR3 spans 13 residues. Looked up from germline, CDR1 is SNHLY and CDR2 is FYNNEI. CDR3 coding DNA: TGTGCCAGCTACCGGGACAGGGTCAATGAGCAGTTCTTC. This sequence encodes CASYRDRVNEQFF.

The chain uses TRBV18 and TRBJ2-5; 8 bases line up with TRBD1. CDR3 length equals 16 residues. CDR1 is KGHSH and CDR2 is LQKENI in the germline V gene. Losses at the gene ends were 0 bases for V and 4 bases for J; bases not matched to a gene: 7. CDR3 loop: CASSPPGGDRGETQYF. For the CDR3, the DNA is TGTGCCAGCTCACCACCGGGGGGAGACAGGGGAGAGACCCAGTACTTC.

V is TRBV5-4 and J is TRBJ1-2; D unclear. CDR1 SGHNT and CDR2 YYREEE come from the germline V gene (reference sequence). The CDR3 consists of 14 residues. V was trimmed by 4 bases and J by 4 bases, leaving 14 bases between them. CDR3 in amino acids: CASSILTDPYGYTF. As DNA, the CDR3 is TGTGCCAGCAGCATTTTGACTGACCCCTATGGCTACACCTTC.

This rearrangement joins TRBV7-2 to TRBJ2-1; perhaps TRBD2 as D (7 bases). The V gene lost 5 bases and the J gene lost 7 bases, with 21 bases spanning the gap. Per germline, CDR1 SGHTA and CDR2 FQGNSA. This CDR3 contains 16 residues. The CDR3 loop is CASSPPRGRGRNEQFF. The CDR3 bases are TGTGCCAGCAGCCCACCGAGGGGGAGGGGGAGGAATGAGCAGTTCTTC.

Here the CDR3 reads CASSPRPRGAGANTDTQYF. CDR3 DNA: TGTGCCAGCAGTCCCCGGCCACGGGGAGCGGGAGCCAACACAGATACGCAGTATTTT. The gene calls are TRBV5-4 and TRBJ2-3; TRBD2 agrees at 8 bases. V trimming: 5 bases; J trimming: 2 bases; junction bases outside the gene matches: 19. Germline-derived CDR1 and CDR2 are SGHNT and YYREEE (reference sequence). The CDR3 loop spans 19 amino acids.

The CDR3 DNA follows: TGTGCCAGCAGTTACAGGGGGCGAGAGACCCAGTACTTC. It codes for CASSYRGRETQYF. V gene TRBV6-5 combines with J gene TRBJ2-5, with TRBD1 matching 7 bases. Germline CDR1 and CDR2: MNHEY and SVGAGI. This CDR3 region has 13 residues. The V gene end was trimmed by 2 bases and the J gene end by 4 bases; junction bases not matched to a gene: 1.

This clone was seen just once. This sequence joins TRBV28 and TRBJ1-2; D is perhaps TRBD1 (5 bases). The CDR3 is 13 residues long. V was cut by 7 bases and J by 5 bases, with 14 bases left in between. Germline CDR1 reads MDHEN; CDR2 reads SYDVKM. For the CDR3, the DNA is TGTGCCAGCACCATCGGGACTGCATATGGCTACACCTTC. Residues: CASTIGTAYGYTF.

This clone showed up just a few times. The chain is built from TRBV6-1 and TRBJ1-5; unclear D gene. V dropped 3 bases and J dropped 0 bases, with 12 bases sitting between them. The CDR3 length is 16 residues. Germline loops: CDR1 MNHNS, CDR2 SASEGT. The CDR3 loop is CASSESTYYSNQPQHF. DNA of the CDR3: TGTGCCAGCAGTGAGTCGACATATTATAGCAATCAGCCCCAGCATTTT.

The V and J genes are TRBV4-1 and TRBJ2-2; 9 positions match TRBD2. V lost 4 bases to trimming and J lost 5 bases; unmatched junction nucleotides: 14. CDR1 MGHRA and CDR2 YSYEKL come from the germline V gene. The CDR3 is made up of 18 amino acids. CDR3 sequence reads: CASSRELGAGGNTGELFF. The CDR3 region has the DNA TGCGCCAGCAGCCGAGAATTGGGAGCGGGAGGAAATACCGGGGAGCTGTTTTTT.

The chain carries TRBV6-5 and TRBJ1-5; 7 positions agree with TRBD1. Unmatched junction bases numbered 6, after V lost 6 bases and J lost 4 bases. The CDR3 length is 14 residues. Germline V gene sequence: CDR1 MNHEY, CDR2 SVGAGI. In DNA form, the CDR3 reads TGTGCCAGCAGATTTACAGGGGATAATCAGCCCCAGCATTTT. As protein: CASRFTGDNQPQHF.